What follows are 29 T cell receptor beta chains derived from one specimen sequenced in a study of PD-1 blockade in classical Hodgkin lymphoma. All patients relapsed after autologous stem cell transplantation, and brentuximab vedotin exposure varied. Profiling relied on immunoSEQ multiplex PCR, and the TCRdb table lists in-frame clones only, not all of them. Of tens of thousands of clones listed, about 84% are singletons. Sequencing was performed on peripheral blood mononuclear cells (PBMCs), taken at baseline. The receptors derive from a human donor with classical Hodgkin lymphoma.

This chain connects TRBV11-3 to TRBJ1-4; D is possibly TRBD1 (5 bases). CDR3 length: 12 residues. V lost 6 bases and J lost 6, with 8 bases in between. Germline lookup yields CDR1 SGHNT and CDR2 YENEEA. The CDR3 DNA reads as TGTGCCAGCAGGACAGCGGATGAAAAACTGTTTTTT. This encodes CASRTADEKLFF.

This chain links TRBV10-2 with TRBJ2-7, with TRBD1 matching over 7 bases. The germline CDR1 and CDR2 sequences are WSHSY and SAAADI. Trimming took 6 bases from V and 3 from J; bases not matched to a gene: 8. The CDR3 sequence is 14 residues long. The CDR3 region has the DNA TGCGCCAGCAGGAAAGGACAGGCCCTCTACGAGCAGTACGTC. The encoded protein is CASRKGQALYEQYV.

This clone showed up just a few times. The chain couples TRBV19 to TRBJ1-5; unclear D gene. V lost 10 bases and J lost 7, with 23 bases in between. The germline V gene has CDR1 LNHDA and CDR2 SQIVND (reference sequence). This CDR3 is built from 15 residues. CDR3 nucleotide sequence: TGTGCCACCAGAGGGAAGGGAGTGACCGGCCAGCCCCAGCATTTT. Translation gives CATRGKGVTGQPQHF.

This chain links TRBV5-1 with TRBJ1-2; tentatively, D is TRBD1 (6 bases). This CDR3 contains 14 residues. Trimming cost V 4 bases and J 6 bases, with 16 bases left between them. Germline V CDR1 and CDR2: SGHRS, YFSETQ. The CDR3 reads CASSPQTGTDGYTF. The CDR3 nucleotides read TGCGCCAGCAGCCCGCAGACAGGTACGGATGGCTACACCTTC.

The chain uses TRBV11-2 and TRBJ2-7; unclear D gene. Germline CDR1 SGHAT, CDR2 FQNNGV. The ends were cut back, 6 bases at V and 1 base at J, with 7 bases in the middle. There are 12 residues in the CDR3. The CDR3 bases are TGTGCCAGCAGTTTCGGGTCCTACGAGCAGTACGTC. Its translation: CASSFGSYEQYV.

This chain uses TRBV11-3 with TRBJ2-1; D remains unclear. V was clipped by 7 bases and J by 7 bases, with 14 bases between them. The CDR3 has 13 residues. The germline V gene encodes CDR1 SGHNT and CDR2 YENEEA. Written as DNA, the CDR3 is TGTGCCAGCAAGGATATAGCCGAGAATGAGCAGTTCTTC. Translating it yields CASKDIAENEQFF.

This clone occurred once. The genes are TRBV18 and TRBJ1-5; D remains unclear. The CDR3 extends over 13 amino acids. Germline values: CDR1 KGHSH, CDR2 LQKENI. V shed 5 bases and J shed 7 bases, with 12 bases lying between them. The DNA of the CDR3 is TGTGCCAGCTCATATCAGGAGTCCCAGCCCCAGCATTTT. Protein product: CASSYQESQPQHF.

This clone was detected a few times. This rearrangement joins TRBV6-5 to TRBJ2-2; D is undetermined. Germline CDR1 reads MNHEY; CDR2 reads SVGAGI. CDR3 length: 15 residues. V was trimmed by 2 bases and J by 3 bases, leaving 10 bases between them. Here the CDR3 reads CASSYQVVDTGELFF. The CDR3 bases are TGTGCCAGCAGTTACCAAGTGGTCGACACCGGGGAGCTGTTTTTT.

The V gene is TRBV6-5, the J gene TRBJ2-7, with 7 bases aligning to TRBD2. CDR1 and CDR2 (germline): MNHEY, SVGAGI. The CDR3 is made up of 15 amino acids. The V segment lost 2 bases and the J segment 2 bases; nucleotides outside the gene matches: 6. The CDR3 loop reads CASSYGGGMAYEQYF. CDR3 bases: TGTGCCAGCAGTTACGGGGGGGGTATGGCCTACGAGCAGTACTTC.

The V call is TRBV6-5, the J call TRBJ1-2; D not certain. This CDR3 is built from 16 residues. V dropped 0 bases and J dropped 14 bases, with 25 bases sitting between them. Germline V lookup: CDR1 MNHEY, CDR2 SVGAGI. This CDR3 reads CASSYSKTHTRVRWTF. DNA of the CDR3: TGTGCCAGCAGTTACTCGAAAACCCACACCCGGGTGAGATGGACCTTC.

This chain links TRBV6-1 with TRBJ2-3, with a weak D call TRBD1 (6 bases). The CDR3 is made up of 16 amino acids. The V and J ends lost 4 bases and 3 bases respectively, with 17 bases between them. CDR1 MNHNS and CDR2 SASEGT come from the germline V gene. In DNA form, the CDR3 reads TGTGCCAGCAGTGGCGAAATACAGGGCTGGACAGATACGCAGTATTTT. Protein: CASSGEIQGWTDTQYF.

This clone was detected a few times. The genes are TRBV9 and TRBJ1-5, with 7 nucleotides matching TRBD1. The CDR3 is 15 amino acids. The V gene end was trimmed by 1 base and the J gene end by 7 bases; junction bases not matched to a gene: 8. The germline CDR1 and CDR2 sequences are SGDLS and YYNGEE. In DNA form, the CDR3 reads TGTGCCAGCAGCGTAAGCCCGGGGACAGCACAGCCCCAGCATTTT. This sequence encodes CASSVSPGTAQPQHF.

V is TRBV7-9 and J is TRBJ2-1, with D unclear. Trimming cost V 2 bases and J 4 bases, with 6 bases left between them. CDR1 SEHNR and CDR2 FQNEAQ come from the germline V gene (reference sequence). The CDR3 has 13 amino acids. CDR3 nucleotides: TGTGCCAGCAGCTTAACGGCATACAATGAGCAGTTCTTC. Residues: CASSLTAYNEQFF.

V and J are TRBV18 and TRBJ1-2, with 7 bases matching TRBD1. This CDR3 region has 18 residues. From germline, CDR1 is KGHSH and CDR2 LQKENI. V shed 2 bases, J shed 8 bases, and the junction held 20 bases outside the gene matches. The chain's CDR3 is CASSPDRATTFSVGGYTF. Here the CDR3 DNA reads TGTGCCAGCTCACCAGACAGGGCCACCACCTTTTCGGTTGGGGGCTACACCTTC. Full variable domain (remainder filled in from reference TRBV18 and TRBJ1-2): NAGVMQNPRHLVRRRGQEARLRCSPMKGHSHVYWYRQLPEEGLKFMVYLQKENIIDESGMPKERFSAEFPKEGPSILRIQQVVRGDSAAYFCASSPDRATTFSVGGYTFGSGTRLTVV.

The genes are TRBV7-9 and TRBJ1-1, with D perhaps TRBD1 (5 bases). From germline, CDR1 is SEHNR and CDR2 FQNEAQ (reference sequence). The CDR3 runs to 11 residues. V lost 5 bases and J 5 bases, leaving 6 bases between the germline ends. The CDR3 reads CASSQGTEAFF. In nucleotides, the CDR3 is TGTGCCAGCAGCCAGGGAACTGAAGCTTTCTTT.

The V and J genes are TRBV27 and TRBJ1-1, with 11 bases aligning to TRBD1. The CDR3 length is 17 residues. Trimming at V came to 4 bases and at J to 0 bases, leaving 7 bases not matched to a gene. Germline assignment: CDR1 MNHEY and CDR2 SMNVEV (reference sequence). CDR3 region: CASSSWTGGLLNTEAFF. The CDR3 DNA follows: TGTGCCAGCAGTTCGTGGACAGGGGGCTTGTTGAACACTGAAGCTTTCTTT.

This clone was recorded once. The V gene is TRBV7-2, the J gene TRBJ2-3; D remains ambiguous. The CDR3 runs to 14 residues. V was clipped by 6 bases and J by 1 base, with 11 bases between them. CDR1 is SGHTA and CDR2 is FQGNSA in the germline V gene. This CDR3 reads CASRPDTGTDTQYF. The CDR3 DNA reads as TGTGCCAGCAGACCCGACACGGGCACAGATACGCAGTATTTT.

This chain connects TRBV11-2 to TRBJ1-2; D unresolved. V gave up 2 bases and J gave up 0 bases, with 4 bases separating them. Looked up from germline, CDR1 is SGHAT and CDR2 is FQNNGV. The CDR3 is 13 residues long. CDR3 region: CASSLPANYGYTF. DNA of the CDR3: TGTGCCAGCAGCTTACCCGCTAACTATGGCTACACCTTC.

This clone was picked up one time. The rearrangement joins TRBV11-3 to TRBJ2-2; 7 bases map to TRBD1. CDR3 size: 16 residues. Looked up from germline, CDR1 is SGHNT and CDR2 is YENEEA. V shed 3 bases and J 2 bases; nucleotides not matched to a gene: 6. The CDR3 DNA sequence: TGTGCCAGCAGCTTCGCCGGGACAGTTAACACCGGGGAGCTGTTTTTT. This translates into CASSFAGTVNTGELFF.

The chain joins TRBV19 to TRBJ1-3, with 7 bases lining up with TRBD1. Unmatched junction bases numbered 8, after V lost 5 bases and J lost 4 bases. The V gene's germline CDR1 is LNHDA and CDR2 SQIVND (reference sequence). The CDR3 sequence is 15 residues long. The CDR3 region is CASSLRQGSGNTIYF. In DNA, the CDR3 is TGTGCCAGTAGTCTAAGACAGGGTTCGGGAAACACCATATATTTT.

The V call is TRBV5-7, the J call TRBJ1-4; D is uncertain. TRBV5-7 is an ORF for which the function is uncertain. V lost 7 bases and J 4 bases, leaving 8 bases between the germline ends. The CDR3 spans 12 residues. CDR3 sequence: CASGRVNEKLFF. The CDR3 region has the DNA TGTGCCAGCGGGAGGGTTAATGAAAAACTGTTTTTT.

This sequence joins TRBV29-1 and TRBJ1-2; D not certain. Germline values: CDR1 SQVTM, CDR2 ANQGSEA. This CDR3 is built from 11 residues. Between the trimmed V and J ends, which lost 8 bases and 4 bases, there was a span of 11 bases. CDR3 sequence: CSTKEGYGYTF. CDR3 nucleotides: TGCAGCACCAAAGAGGGCTATGGCTACACCTTC.

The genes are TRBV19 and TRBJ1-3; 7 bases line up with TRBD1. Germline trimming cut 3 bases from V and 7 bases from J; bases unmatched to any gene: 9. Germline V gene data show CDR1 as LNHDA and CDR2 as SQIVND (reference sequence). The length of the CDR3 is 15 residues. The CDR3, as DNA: TGTGCCAGTAGTATCGGGACAGTGGGGAGGAACACCATATATTTT. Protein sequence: CASSIGTVGRNTIYF. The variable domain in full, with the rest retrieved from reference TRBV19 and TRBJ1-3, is DGGITQSPKYLFRKEGQNVTLSCEQNLNHDAMYWYRQDPGQGLRLIYYSQIVNDFQKGDIAEGYSVSREKKESFPLTVTSAQKNPTAFYLCASSIGTVGRNTIYFGEGSWLTVV.

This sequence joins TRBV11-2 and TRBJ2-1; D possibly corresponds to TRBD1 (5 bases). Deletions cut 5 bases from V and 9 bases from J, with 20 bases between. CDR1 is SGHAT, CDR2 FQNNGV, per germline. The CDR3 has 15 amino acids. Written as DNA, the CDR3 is TGTGCCAGCAGCGCCCGGCCGGTTTGGCAGGGTGAGCAGTTCTTC. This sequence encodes CASSARPVWQGEQFF.

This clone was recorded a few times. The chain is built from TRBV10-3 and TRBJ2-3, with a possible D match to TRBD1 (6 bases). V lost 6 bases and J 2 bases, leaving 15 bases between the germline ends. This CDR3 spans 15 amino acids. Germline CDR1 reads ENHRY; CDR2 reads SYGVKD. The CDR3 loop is CAIREQGRSTDTQYF. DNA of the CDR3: TGTGCCATCAGAGAACAGGGCCGTTCCACAGATACGCAGTATTTT.

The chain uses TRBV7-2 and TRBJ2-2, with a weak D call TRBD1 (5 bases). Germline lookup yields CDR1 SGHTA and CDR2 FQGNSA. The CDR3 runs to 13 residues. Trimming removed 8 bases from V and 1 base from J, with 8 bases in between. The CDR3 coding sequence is TGTGCCAGCCGAGACAGGAACACCGGGGAGCTGTTTTTT. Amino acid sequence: CASRDRNTGELFF.

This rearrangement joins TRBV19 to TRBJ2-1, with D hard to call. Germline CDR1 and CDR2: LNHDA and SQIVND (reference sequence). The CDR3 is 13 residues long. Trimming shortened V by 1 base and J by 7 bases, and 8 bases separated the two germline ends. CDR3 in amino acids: CASSIGSRNEQFF. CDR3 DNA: TGTGCCAGTAGTATAGGAAGTAGGAATGAGCAGTTCTTC.

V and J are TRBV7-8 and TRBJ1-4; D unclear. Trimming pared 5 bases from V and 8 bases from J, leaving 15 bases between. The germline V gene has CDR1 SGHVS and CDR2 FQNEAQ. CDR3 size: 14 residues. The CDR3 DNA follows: TGTGCCAGCAGCGCCACGGGGAAGCGAGAAAAACTGTTTTTT. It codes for CASSATGKREKLFF.

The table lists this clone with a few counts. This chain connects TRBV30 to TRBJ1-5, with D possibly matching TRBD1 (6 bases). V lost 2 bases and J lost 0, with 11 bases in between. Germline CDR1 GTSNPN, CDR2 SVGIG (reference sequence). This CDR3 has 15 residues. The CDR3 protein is CAWSTGGYSNQPQHF. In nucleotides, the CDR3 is TGTGCCTGGAGTACTGGGGGCTATAGCAATCAGCCCCAGCATTTT.